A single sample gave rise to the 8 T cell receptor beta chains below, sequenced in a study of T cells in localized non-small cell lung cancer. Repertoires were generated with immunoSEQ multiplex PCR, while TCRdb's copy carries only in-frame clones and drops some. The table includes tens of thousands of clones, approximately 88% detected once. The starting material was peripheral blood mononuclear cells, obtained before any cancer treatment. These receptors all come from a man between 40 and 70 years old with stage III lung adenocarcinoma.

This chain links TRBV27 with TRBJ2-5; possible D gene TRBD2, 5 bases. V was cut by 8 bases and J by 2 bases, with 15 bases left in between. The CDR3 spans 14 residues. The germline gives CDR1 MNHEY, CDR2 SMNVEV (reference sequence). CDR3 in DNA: TGTGCCAGCTCGGGGTCGGGCCTACAAGAGACCCAGTACTTC. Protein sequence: CASSGSGLQETQYF.

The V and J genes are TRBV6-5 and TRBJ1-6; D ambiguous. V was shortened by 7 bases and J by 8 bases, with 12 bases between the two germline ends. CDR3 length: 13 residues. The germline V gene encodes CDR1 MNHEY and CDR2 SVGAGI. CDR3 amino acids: CASKRVLDSPLHF. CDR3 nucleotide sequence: TGTGCCAGCAAGCGGGTCTTGGATTCACCCCTCCACTTT.

The CDR3 DNA sequence: TGTGCCAGCAGCTCCCCAGTGGGCGGGACATTAGATACGCAGTATTTT. Its protein product is CASSSPVGGTLDTQYF. This chain uses TRBV11-2 with TRBJ2-3, with D perhaps given as TRBD1 or TRBD2 (6 bases each). Germline loops: CDR1 SGHAT, CDR2 FQNNGV. The CDR3 runs 16 residues. Trimming removed 4 bases from V and 5 bases from J, with 19 bases in between.

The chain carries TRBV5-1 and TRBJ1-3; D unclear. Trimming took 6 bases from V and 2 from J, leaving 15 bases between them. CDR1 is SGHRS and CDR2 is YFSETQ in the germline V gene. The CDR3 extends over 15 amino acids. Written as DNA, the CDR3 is TGCGCCAGCAACTCCGGGTCGAATACTGGAAACACCATATATTTT. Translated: CASNSGSNTGNTIYF.

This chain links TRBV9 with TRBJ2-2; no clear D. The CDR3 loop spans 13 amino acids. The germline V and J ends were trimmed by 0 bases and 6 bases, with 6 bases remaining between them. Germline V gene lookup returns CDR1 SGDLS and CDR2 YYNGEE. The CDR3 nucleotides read TGTGCCAGCAGCGTAGAAGTCCCCGGGGAGCTGTTTTTT. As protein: CASSVEVPGELFF.

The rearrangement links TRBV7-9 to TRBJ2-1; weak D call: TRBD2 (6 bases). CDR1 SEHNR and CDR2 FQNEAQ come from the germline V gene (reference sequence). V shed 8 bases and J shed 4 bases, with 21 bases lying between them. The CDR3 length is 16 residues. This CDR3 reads CASGEEGSLKYNEQFF. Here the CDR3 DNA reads TGTGCCAGCGGCGAGGAGGGGAGCCTTAAATACAATGAGCAGTTCTTC.

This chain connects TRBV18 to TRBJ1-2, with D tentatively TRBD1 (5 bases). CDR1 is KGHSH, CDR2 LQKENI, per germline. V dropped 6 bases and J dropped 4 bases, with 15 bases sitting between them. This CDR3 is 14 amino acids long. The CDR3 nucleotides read TGTGCCAGCTCCGCTGGACAAAGGACCTATGGCTACACCTTC. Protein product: CASSAGQRTYGYTF.

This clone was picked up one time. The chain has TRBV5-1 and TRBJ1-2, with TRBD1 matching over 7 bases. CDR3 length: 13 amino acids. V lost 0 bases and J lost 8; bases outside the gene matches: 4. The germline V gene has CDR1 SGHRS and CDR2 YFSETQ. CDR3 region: CASSLGQGDGYTF. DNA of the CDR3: TGCGCCAGCAGCTTGGGGCAGGGGGACGGCTACACCTTC.